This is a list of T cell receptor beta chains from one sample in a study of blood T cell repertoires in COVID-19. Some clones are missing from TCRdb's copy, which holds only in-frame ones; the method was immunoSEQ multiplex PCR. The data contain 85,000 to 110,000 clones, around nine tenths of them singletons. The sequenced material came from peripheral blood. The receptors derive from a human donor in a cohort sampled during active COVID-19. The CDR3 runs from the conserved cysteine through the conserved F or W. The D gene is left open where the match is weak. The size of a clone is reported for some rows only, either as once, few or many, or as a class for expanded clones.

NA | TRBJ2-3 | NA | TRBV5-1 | CASPFGDSTDTQYF | TGCGCCAGCCCGTTCGGTGATAGCACAGATACGCAGTATTTT
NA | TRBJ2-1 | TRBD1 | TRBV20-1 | CSARHRGPQFF | TGCAGTGCTAGACACAGGGGTCCTCAGTTCTTC
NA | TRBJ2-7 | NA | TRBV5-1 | CASSLDRVGHEQYF | TGCGCCAGCAGCTTGGACAGGGTCGGTCACGAGCAGTACTTC
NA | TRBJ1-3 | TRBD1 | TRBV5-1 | CASSLRGGTASGNTIYF | TGCGCCAGCAGCTTGCGGGGCGGGACAGCCTCTGGAAACACCATATATTTT
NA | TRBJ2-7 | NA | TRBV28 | CASRYTGPKIGEQYF | TGTGCCAGCAGGTACACAGGCCCAAAAATCGGTGAGCAGTACTTC
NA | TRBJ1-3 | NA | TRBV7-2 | CASSLVSGSGNTIYF | TGTGCCAGCAGCTTAGTTTCCGGCTCTGGAAACACCATATATTTT
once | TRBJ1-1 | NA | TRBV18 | CASSPPTDGSEAFF | TGTGCCAGCTCACCCCCGACAGATGGGTCTGAAGCTTTCTTT
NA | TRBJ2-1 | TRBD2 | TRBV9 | CASSVRSGGFGNEQFF | TGTGCCAGCAGCGTACGGAGCGGGGGGTTTGGCAATGAGCAGTTCTTC
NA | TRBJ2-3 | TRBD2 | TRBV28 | CASTAWGGTTDTQYF | TGTGCCAGCACCGCCTGGGGGGGAACCACAGATACGCAGTATTTT
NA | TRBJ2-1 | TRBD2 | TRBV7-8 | CASSAMERGAYNEQFF | TGTGCCAGCAGCGCGATGGAGCGGGGGGCCTACAATGAGCAGTTCTTC
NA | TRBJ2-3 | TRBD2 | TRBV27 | CASSLPGTSGVSTDTQYF | TGTGCCAGCAGTTTACCGGGGACTAGCGGGGTGAGCACAGATACGCAGTATTTT
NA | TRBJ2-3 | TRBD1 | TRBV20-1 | CSASITGVNTQYF | TGCAGTGCTAGTATAACAGGGGTAAATACGCAGTATTTT
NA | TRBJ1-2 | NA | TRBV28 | CASSLRGASYGYTF | TGTGCCAGCAGTTTACGGGGGGCATCATATGGCTACACCTTC
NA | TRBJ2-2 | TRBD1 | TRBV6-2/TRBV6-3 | CASSYTGGDTGELFF | TGTGCCAGCAGTTACACAGGGGGCGACACCGGGGAGCTGTTTTTT
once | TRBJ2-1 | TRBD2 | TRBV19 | CASSLAGGFSYNEQFF | TGTGCCAGTAGTCTAGCGGGGGGCTTTTCATACAATGAGCAGTTCTTC
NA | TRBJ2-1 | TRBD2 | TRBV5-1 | CASSLEAGGPYNEQFF | TGCGCCAGCAGCTTGGAGGCGGGGGGGCCCTACAATGAGCAGTTCTTC
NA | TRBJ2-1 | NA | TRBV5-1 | CASSLGAGSSYNEQFF | TGCGCCAGCAGCTTGGGAGCCGGGAGCTCCTACAATGAGCAGTTCTTC
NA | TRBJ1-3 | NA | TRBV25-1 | CASSPQTRVTGNTIYF | TGTGCCAGCAGTCCCCAAACCAGGGTAACTGGAAACACCATATATTTT
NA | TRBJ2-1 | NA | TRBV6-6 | CASARGAYNEQFF | TGTGCCAGTGCTCGCGGGGCGTACAATGAGCAGTTCTTC
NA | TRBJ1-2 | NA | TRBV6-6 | CASSPSGGGQSDYGYTF | TGTGCCAGCAGTCCCTCCGGGGGGGGGCAGTCGGACTATGGCTACACCTTC
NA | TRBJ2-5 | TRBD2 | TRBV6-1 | CASSEVKRGGKETQYF | TGTGCCAGCAGTGAAGTAAAGCGGGGGGGCAAAGAGACCCAGTACTTC
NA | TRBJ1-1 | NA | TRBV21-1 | CASSIQGNTEAFF | TGTGCCAGCAGTATACAGGGGAACACTGAAGCTTTCTTT
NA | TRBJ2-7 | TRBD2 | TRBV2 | CASAHSPSGSFYEQYF | TGTGCCAGCGCCCATTCCCCCAGCGGGAGTTTTTACGAGCAGTACTTC
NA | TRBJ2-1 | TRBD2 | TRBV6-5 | CASRGLAQFF | TGTGCCAGCAGAGGACTAGCGCAGTTCTTC
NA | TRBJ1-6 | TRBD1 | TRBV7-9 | CASSPGGLNSPLHF | TGTGCCAGCAGCCCAGGGGGCTTAAATTCACCCCTCCACTTT
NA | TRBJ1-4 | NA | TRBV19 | CASTTWGATNEKLFF | TGTGCCAGTACTACCTGGGGGGCAACTAATGAAAAACTGTTTTTT
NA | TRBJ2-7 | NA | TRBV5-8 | CASSLLGLYSDEQYF | TGTGCCAGCAGCCTATTGGGACTCTACTCGGATGAGCAGTACTTC
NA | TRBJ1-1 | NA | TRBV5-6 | CASSWGGSTEAFF | TGTGCCAGCAGCTGGGGGGGAAGTACTGAAGCTTTCTTT
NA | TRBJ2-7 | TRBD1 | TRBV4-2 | CASSQEPGTGGGDVNEQYF | TGTGCCAGCAGCCAGGAACCCGGGACAGGGGGCGGGGATGTAAACGAGCAGTACTTC
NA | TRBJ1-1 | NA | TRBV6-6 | CASSYEVGEAFF | TGTGCCAGCAGTTATGAGGTGGGTGAAGCTTTCTTT
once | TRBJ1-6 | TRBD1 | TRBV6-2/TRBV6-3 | CASSYFRTGGNSPLHF | TGTGCCAGCAGTTACTTCCGGACAGGGGGCAATTCACCCCTCCACTTT
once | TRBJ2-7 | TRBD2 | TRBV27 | CASSGLAGQVIYEQYF | TGTGCCAGCAGTGGACTAGCGGGACAGGTCATCTACGAGCAGTACTTC
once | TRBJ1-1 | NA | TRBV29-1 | CSVASGGKNTEAFF | TGCAGCGTGGCCTCCGGGGGGAAAAACACTGAAGCTTTCTTT
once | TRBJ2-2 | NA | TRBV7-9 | CASSPSPGELFF | TGTGCCAGCAGCCCTAGCCCCGGGGAGCTGTTTTTT
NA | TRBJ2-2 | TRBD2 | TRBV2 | CASSAAALAGASGELFF | TGTGCCAGCAGTGCGGCGGCTCTAGCGGGAGCTTCCGGGGAGCTGTTTTTT
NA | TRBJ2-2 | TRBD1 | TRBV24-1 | CATSDNRGRNTGELFF | TGTGCCACCAGTGATAACAGGGGGCGAAACACCGGGGAGCTGTTTTTT
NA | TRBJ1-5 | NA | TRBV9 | CASSTSGVSNQPQHF | TGTGCCAGCAGCACCAGCGGGGTTAGCAATCAGCCCCAGCATTTT
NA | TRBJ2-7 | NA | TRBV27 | CASRGGRPFYEQYF | TGTGCCAGCCGAGGGGGACGGCCCTTTTACGAGCAGTACTTC
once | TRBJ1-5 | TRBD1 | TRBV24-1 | CATSDPRQGNQPQHF | TGTGCCACCAGTGACCCCCGACAGGGGAATCAGCCCCAGCATTTT
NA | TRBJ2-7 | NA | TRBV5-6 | CASSLHQQYRGLYEQYF | TGTGCCAGCAGCTTGCACCAACAATACAGGGGACTTTACGAGCAGTACTTC
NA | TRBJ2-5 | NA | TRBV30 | CAWSAVGGGRETQYF | TGTGCCTGGAGTGCTGTAGGGGGGGGGCGAGAGACCCAGTACTTC
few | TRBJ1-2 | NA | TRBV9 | CASSVAPLQGTNYGYTF | TGTGCCAGCAGCGTAGCCCCTCTACAGGGAACTAACTATGGCTACACCTTC
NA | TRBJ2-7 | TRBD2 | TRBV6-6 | CASSPGGLPYEQYF | TGTGCCAGCAGTCCCGGGGGGTTACCCTACGAGCAGTACTTC
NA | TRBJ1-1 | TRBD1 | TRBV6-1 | CASSEGDRVLSFF | TGTGCCAGCAGTGAAGGGGACAGGGTATTATCTTTCTTT
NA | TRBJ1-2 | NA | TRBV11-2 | CASRDPYTGINYGYTF | TGTGCCAGCAGGGACCCGTATACGGGGATCAACTATGGCTACACCTTC
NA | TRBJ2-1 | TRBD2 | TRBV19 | CASSIRSGGPNYNEQFF | TGTGCCAGTAGTATAAGGTCGGGAGGGCCAAATTACAATGAGCAGTTCTTC
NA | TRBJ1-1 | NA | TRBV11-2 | CASSLGLGVTEAFF | TGTGCCAGCAGCTTAGGTCTGGGAGTCACTGAAGCTTTCTTT
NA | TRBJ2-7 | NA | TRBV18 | CASSQGDSEQYF | TGTGCCAGCTCACAAGGTGACAGCGAGCAGTACTTC
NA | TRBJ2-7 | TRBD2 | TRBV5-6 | CASSPGTSGGYEQYF | TGTGCCAGCAGCCCGGGGACTAGCGGGGGATACGAGCAGTACTTC
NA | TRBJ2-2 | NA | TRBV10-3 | CAIKQGPGELFF | TGTGCCATCAAGCAGGGCCCCGGGGAGCTGTTTTTT